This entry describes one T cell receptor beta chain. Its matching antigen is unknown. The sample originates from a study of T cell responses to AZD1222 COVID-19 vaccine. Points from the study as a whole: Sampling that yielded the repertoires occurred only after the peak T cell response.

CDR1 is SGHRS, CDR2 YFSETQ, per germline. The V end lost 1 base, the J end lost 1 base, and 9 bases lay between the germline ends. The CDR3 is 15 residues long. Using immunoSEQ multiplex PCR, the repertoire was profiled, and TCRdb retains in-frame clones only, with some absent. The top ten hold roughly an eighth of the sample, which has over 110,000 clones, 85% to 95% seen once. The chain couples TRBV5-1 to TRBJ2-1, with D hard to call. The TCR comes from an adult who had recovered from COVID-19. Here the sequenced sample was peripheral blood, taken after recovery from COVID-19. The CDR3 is CASSLIPPSYNEQFF. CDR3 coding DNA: TGCGCCAGCAGCTTGATCCCCCCGTCCTACAATGAGCAGTTCTTC.